This entry lists 3 T cell receptor beta chains sequenced from one sample in a study of blood T cell repertoires in COVID-19. Assay: immunoSEQ multiplex PCR; the TCRdb copy retains only in-frame clones and omits some. The table lists more than 200,000 clones, over 70% of them singletons, with approximately 8% in the top ten. The sequencing sample was made of peripheral blood. The source is a woman at least 80 years old with acute or convalescent COVID-19.

The V gene is TRBV4-1, the J gene TRBJ2-5; tentative D call: TRBD1 (6 bases). Germline values: CDR1 MGHRA, CDR2 YSYEKL. V was shortened by 1 base and J by 2 bases, with 11 bases between the two germline ends. CDR3 size: 15 residues. Here the CDR3 DNA reads TGCGCCAGCAGCCAAGTTTGGCAGGGGCAAGAGACCCAGTACTTC. Its protein is CASSQVWQGQETQYF.

The chain carries TRBV28 and TRBJ1-1; D unresolved. The V gene lost 4 bases and the J gene lost 1 base, with 13 bases spanning the gap. The length of the CDR3 is 15 residues. Germline loops: CDR1 MDHEN, CDR2 SYDVKM. CDR3 loop: CASSSGGQTNTEAFF. The CDR3 region has the DNA TGTGCCAGCAGTTCAGGTGGTCAGACGAACACTGAAGCTTTCTTT. Based on the CDR3 plus reference TRBV28 and TRBJ1-1, the full variable domain is DVKVTQSSRYLVKRTGEKVFLECVQDMDHENMFWYRQDPGLGLRLIYFSYDVKMKEKGDIPEGYSVSREKKERFSLILESASTNQTSMYLCASSSGGQTNTEAFFGQGTRLTVV.

The rearrangement links TRBV9 to TRBJ2-1; the match to TRBD2 covers 8 bases. CDR1 is SGDLS and CDR2 is YYNGEE in the germline V gene. The J segment lost 9 bases and the V segment lost 0 bases, leaving 5 bases of the junction unmatched. The CDR3 sequence is 14 residues long. CDR3 bases: TGTGCCAGCAGCGTAGCGGGAGGGCCGAGTGAGCAGTTCTTC. Translated: CASSVAGGPSEQFF.